This TCR beta chain was sequenced during a study of radiotherapy plus CTLA-4 blockade in lung cancer. Overall study: Across the patients, objective responses occurred in 18%, and disease control in around 31%.

As for this clone: Antigen unknown.

Study results and limitations: An expansion of tumor-derived TCR clones occurred in blood after radiotherapy plus ipilimumab.

Using immunoSEQ multiplex PCR, the repertoire was profiled, and TCRdb retains in-frame clones only, with some absent. The table has tens of thousands of clones, approximately 77% seen once. From germline, CDR1 is MNHEY and CDR2 SMNVEV (reference sequence). Deletions cut 7 bases from V and 1 base from J, with 7 bases between. The CDR3 is 12 amino acids. The chain employs TRBV27 and TRBJ1-1; D call uncertain. This material consisted of peripheral blood, taken from a patient treated with radiotherapy plus ipilimumab. This sequence was found in a human donor with non-small cell lung cancer that progressed on radiotherapy plus ipilimumab. This CDR3 is CASKTGNTEAFF. CDR3 DNA: TGTGCCAGCAAGACTGGGAACACTGAAGCTTTCTTT.